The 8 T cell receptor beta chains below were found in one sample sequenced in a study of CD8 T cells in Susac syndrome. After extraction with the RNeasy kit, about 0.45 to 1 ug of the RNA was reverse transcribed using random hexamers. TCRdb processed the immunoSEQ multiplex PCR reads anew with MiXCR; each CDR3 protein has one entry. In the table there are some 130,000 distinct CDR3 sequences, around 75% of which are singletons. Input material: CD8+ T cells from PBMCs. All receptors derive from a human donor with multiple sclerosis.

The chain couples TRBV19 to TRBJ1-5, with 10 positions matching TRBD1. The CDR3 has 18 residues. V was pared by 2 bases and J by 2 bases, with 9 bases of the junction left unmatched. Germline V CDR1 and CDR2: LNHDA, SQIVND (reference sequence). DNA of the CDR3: TGTGCCAGTAGTATATACGGCGGACAGGGGGTTCGCAATCAGCCCCAGCATTTT. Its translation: CASSIYGGQGVRNQPQHF.

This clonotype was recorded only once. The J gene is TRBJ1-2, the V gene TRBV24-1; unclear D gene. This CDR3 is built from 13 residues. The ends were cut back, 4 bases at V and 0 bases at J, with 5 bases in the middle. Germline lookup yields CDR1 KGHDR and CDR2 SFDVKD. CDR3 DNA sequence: TGTGCCACCAGTGAGGCAGCTAACTATGGCTACACCTTC. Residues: CATSEAANYGYTF.

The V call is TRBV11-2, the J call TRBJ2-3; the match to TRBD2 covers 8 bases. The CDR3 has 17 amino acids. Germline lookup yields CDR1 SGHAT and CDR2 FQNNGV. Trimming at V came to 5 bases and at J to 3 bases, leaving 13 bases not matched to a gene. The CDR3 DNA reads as TGTGCCAGCAGCCTCGGGGGGGAGGGCCCCTGGACAGATACGCAGTATTTT. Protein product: CASSLGGEGPWTDTQYF. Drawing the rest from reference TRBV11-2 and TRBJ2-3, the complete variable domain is EAGVAQSPRYKIIEKRQSVAFWCNPISGHATLYWYQQILGQGPKLLIQFQNNGVVDDSQLPKDRFSAERLKGVDSTLKIQPAKLEDSAVYLCASSLGGEGPWTDTQYFGPGTRLTVL.

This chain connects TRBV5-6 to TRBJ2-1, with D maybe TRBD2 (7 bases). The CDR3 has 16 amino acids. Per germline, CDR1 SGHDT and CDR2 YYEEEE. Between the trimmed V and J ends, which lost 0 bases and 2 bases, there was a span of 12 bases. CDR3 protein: CASSLVGGGPYNEQFF. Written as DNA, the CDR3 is TGTGCCAGCAGCTTGGTGGGCGGGGGCCCCTACAATGAGCAGTTCTTC.

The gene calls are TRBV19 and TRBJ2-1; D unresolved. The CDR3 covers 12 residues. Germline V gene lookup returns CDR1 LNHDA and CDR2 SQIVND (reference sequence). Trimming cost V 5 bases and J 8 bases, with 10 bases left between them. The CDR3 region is CASSSSFDEQFF. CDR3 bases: TGTGCCAGTAGTTCCAGTTTCGATGAGCAGTTCTTC.

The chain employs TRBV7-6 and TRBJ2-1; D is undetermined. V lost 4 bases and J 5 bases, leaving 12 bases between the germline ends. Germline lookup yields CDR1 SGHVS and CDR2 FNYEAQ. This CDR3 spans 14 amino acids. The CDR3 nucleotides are TGTGCCAGCAGCTCCCGTAGTGGGAACAATGAGCAGTTCTTC. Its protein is CASSSRSGNNEQFF.

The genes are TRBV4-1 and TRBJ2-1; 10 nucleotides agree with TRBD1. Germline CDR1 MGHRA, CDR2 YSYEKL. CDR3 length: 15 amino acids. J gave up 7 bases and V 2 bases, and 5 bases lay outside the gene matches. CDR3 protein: CASSQHGQGGNEQFF. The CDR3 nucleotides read TGCGCCAGCAGCCAACATGGACAGGGGGGGAATGAGCAGTTCTTC.

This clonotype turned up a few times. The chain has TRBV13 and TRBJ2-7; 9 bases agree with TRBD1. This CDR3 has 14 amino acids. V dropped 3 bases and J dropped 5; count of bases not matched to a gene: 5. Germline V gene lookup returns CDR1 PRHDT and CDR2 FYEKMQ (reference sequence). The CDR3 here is CASSLGQGPNEQYF. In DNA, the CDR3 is TGTGCCAGCAGCTTGGGACAGGGCCCCAACGAGCAGTACTTC.